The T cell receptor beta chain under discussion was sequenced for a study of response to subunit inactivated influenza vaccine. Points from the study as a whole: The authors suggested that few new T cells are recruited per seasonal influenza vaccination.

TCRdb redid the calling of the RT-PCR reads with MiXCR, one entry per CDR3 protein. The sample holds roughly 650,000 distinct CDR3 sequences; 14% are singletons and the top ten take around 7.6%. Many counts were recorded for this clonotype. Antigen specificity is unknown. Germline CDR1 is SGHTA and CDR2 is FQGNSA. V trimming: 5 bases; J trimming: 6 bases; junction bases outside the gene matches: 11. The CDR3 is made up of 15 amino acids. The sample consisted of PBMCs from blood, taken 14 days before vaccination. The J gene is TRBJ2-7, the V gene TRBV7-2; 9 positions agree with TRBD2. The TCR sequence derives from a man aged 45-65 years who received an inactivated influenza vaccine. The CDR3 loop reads CASSPAGTSYGEQYF. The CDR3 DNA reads TGTGCCAGCAGCCCAGCCGGGACTAGCTATGGCGAGCAGTACTTC. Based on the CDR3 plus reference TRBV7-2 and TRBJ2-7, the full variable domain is GAGVSQSPSNKVTEKGKDVELRCDPISGHTALYWYRQSLGQGLEFLIYFQGNSAPDKSGLPSDRFSAERTGGSVSTLTIQRTQQEDSAVYLCASSPAGTSYGEQYFGPGTRLTVT.